This TCR beta chain was profiled in a study of CD8+ T cells in alopecia areata. Study-level background: Treatment comprised oral tofacitinib, 5 to 10 mg twice daily, in treated patients. Notes on the study in general: It was less clear whether patients shared TCRs than it was in mice, possibly because of HLA. Among the top 100, expanded CD8+ clones were significantly decreased by tofacitinib, as was scalp clonality.

After isolation, RNA underwent reverse transcription to generate cDNA as the sequencing template. Assay used: immunoSEQ multiplex PCR; TCRdb lists only in-frame clones, some missing. The table includes some 190,000 clones, approximately 50% detected once. The length of the CDR3 is 14 residues. The germline CDR1 and CDR2 sequences are GTSNPN and SVGIG (reference sequence). The V and J ends lost 6 bases and 4 bases respectively, with 18 bases between them. Documented treatment: oral pan-JAK inhibitor, 5-10 mg twice daily. As to this clone: Its antigen is unidentified.

The V and J genes are TRBV30 and TRBJ1-1; D is possibly TRBD1 (5 bases). This receptor was obtained from a human donor with alopecia areata. The sample in question was CD8+ T cells sorted from blood, obtained around week 54, from a patient treated with tofacitinib. The CDR3 spells CACPTRGVGTEAFF. CDR3 sequence (DNA): TGTGCCTGCCCAACCCGGGGGGTCGGCACTGAAGCTTTCTTT.